The 29 T cell receptor beta chains reported below all come from one sample, sequenced in a study of T cells in women clearing cervical HPV infection. Sequencing was performed with immunoSEQ multiplex PCR; in TCRdb, only in-frame clones are kept and a portion is missing. This sample's clone table lists tens of thousands of clones. Material: blood buffy coat. The receptors were sampled from a woman between 18 and 75 years old with a cervical HPV16 infection that either progressed to CIN3+ or cleared (not recorded which).

Worth noting for this clone: The observed sequence ends 3 residues before the CDR3 terminus, with the missing tail filled in from the germline J gene. The V gene is TRBV7-3, the J gene TRBJ2-1, with D tentatively TRBD2 (5 bases). Between the trimmed V and J ends, which lost 5 bases and 1 base, there was a span of 15 bases. The CDR3 sequence is 16 residues long. Germline-derived CDR1 and CDR2 are SGHTA and FQGTGA. The covered CDR3 bases are TGTGCCAGCAGCAGGACTCGGTCGAGATCCTACAATGAG. Translated: CASSRTRSRSYNE. The whole CDR3 protein reads CASSRTRSRSYNEQFF.

Comments on this clone: Read data end 3 residues before the CDR3 end; the end is taken from the germline J gene. The chain joins TRBV7-9 to TRBJ2-3; 8 bases are shared with TRBD1. The germline CDR1 and CDR2 sequences are SEHNR and FQNEAQ (reference sequence). The CDR3 has 14 residues. CDR3 DNA, as far as it was read: TGTGCCAGCAGCTGGACAGGGAACAATCAGCCG. Amino acids: CASSWTGNNQP. The whole CDR3 sequence reads CASSWTGNNQPQYF.

CDR3 sequence reads: CASSMGQAADTQYF. CDR3 bases read: TGTGCCAGCAGCATGGGACAGGCGGCAGATACG. V and J are TRBV11-3 and TRBJ2-3, with 8 bases aligning to TRBD1. The read stops 3 residues short of the end of the CDR3; the missing end is completed from the germline J gene. The CDR3 sequence is 14 residues long. CDR1 and CDR2 from the germline V gene are SGHNT and YENEEA. J lost 4 bases, V lost 5 bases, and 5 bases had no gene match.

As for this clone: The DNA ends 3 residues before the CDR3 does, and the rest of the CDR3 is filled in from the germline J gene. This chain joins TRBV6-2 or TRBV6-3 and TRBJ2-7; no clear D. V gave up 6 bases and J gave up 4 bases, with 10 bases separating them. Germline CDR1 reads MNHEY; CDR2 reads SVGEGT. CDR3 length: 12 amino acids. The CDR3 DNA, read in part, is TGTGCCAGCAGCCCGACACCTTACGAG. This gives the protein CASSPTPYE. Given in full, the CDR3 is CASSPTPYEQYF.

Of note for this clone: Read sequence stops 3 residues before the CDR3 end, and the germline J gene provides the missing end. V and J are TRBV18 and TRBJ2-5; 8 bases are a match to TRBD1. The germline CDR1 and CDR2 sequences are KGHSH and LQKENI. This CDR3 has 16 amino acids. Trimming took 2 bases from V and 4 from J; bases not matched to a gene: 9. The covered CDR3 bases are TGTGCCAGCTCACCAGTGGCCAGGGGGCCTGGAGAGACC. Amino acid sequence: CASSPVARGPGET. The complete CDR3 reads CASSPVARGPGETQYF.

As concerns this clone: Read data end 3 residues before the CDR3 end; the end is taken from the germline J gene. The V and J genes are TRBV7-6 and TRBJ1-1, with D possibly being TRBD1 (5 bases). Germline V gives CDR1 SGHVS, CDR2 FNYEAQ. There are 14 residues in the CDR3. CDR3 amino acids: CASNGGGSTDTAFF. The DNA read from the CDR3 is TGTGCCAGCAACGGCGGGGGTAGCACAGATACG.

In the case of this clone: The read is 3 residues too short to cover the CDR3 end, so that end is filled in from the germline J gene. The chain uses TRBV5-6 and TRBJ1-4; perhaps TRBD1 as D (6 bases). The germline V gene has CDR1 SGHDT and CDR2 YYEEEE. Trimming took 4 bases from V and 3 from J, leaving 10 bases between them. The CDR3 covers 14 residues. CDR3 amino acids: CASSRGASNEKLFF. The covered CDR3 bases are TGTGCCAGCAGCCGGGGGGCGTCTAATGAAAAA.

Comment on this clone: The germline gene is not matched at one end of the junction; a read error may be the cause. Read coverage stops 3 residues before the CDR3 terminus; the germline J gene supplies the remainder. This chain uses TRBV30 with TRBJ2-2; TRBD1 is a possible D gene (6 bases). Per the germline V gene, CDR1 is GTSNPN and CDR2 is SVGIG (reference sequence). The CDR3 runs 15 residues. The CDR3 DNA, read in part, is TGTGCCTGGAGGATTACAGGGCTAAACATCGGGGAG. Translated, it gives CAWRITGLNIGE. The entire CDR3 is CAWRITGLNIGELFF.

With respect to this clone: The read terminates 3 residues before the CDR3 end, so the remaining end is supplied by the germline J gene. This chain uses TRBV20-1 with TRBJ2-3, with 8 bases that match TRBD2. The CDR3 totals 14 residues. The V and J ends lost 3 bases and 6 bases, in that order; junction bases with no gene match: 8. The germline gives CDR1 DFQATT, CDR2 SNEGSKA (reference sequence). CDR3 in amino acids: CSASTRGGADTQYF. CDR3 DNA (partial): TGCAGTGCTAGTACTCGGGGGGGCGCTGATACG.

As to this clone: The missing CDR3 end, 3 residues past where the read stops, is filled in from the germline J gene. The chain is built from TRBV10-3 and TRBJ1-1; 7 nucleotides match TRBD1. The CDR3 is made up of 15 amino acids. With 6 bases clipped from V and 6 bases from J, the junction kept 13 bases outside the gene matches. The germline CDR1 and CDR2 sequences are ENHRY and SYGVKD. The sequenced CDR3 bases are TGTGCCATCAGACAAATACAGGGGAGGTGGGCTGAA. Its protein product is CAIRQIQGRWAE. Given in full, the CDR3 is CAIRQIQGRWAEAFF.

Concerning this clone: The CDR3 goes on 3 residues after the read ends, and that part is filled in from the germline J gene. The chain carries TRBV19 and TRBJ2-3, with D possibly being TRBD2 (5 bases). Between the trimmed V and J ends, which lost 3 bases and 4 bases, there was a span of 8 bases. Germline V gene data show CDR1 as LNHDA and CDR2 as SQIVND (reference sequence). The CDR3 runs 13 residues. The CDR3 spells CASSISVADTQYF. Partial CDR3 DNA: TGTGCCAGTAGTATTAGCGTAGCAGATACG.

About this clone: Read sequence stops 3 residues before the CDR3 end, and the germline J gene provides the missing end. The chain recombines TRBV20-1 with TRBJ2-1; TRBD1 matches at 7 bases. This CDR3 is 13 amino acids long. CDR1 is DFQATT, CDR2 SNEGSKA, per germline (reference sequence). Losses at the gene ends were 1 base for V and 4 bases for J; bases not matched to a gene: 1. The CDR3 loop is CSARGGQYNEQFF. The sequenced CDR3 bases are TGCAGTGCTAGAGGGGGACAGTACAATGAG.

On this clone: From the germline J gene comes the end of the CDR3, since the read stops 3 residues before it. V usage is TRBV30 and J usage is TRBJ1-2, with unresolved D. The CDR3 runs 11 residues. CDR1 GTSNPN and CDR2 SVGIG come from the germline V gene (reference sequence). CDR3 DNA (partial): TGTGCCTGGAGTGTAGGTGTCGAC. Protein: CAWSVGVD. The entire CDR3 reads CAWSVGVDYTF.

With respect to this clone: Read data end 3 residues before the CDR3 end; the end is taken from the germline J gene. The chain links TRBV20-1 to TRBJ2-1; 9 bases agree with TRBD1. The germline V gene has CDR1 DFQATT and CDR2 SNEGSKA (reference sequence). This CDR3 has 16 residues. V shed 5 bases and J 3 bases; nucleotides not matched to a gene: 11. The CDR3 is CSARWDTGGIYNEQFF. CDR3 DNA, as far as it was read: TGCAGTGCTCGGTGGGACACAGGGGGCATCTACAATGAG.

On this clone itself: Read coverage stops 3 residues before the CDR3 terminus; the germline J gene supplies the remainder. This rearrangement joins TRBV18 to TRBJ1-2; D ambiguous. The length of the CDR3 is 14 residues. CDR1 and CDR2 from the germline V gene are KGHSH and LQKENI. The chain's CDR3 is CASSLGLAHNDYTF. The CDR3 DNA, read in part, is TGTGCCAGCTCACTAGGGCTAGCCCACAATGAC.

Remarks on this clone: Coverage ceases 3 residues before the CDR3 finishes, and the germline J gene fills in the end. The chain uses TRBV20-1 and TRBJ1-4, with 7 positions matching TRBD1. The CDR3 extends over 13 amino acids. The ends lost 3 bases at V and 7 bases at J; junction bases unmatched: 5. From germline, CDR1 is DFQATT and CDR2 SNEGSKA (reference sequence). CDR3 protein: CSASEGGGEKLFF. CDR3 bases read: TGCAGTGCTAGTGAAGGGGGCGGTGAAAAA.

The DNA read from the CDR3 is TGTGCCAGCTCACGCCGGGACAGCCTCTCCTACAATGAG. It encodes CASSRRDSLSYNE. The whole CDR3 reads CASSRRDSLSYNEQFF. The J gene is TRBJ2-1, the V gene TRBV18, with TRBD1 matching 7 bases. Read sequence stops 3 residues before the CDR3 end, and the germline J gene provides the missing end. The CDR3 is 16 amino acids. The trim removed 4 bases at V and 0 bases at J, leaving 6 bases unmatched. Per germline, CDR1 KGHSH and CDR2 LQKENI.

About this clone itself: The DNA ends 3 residues before the CDR3 does, and the rest of the CDR3 is filled in from the germline J gene. J is TRBJ2-2 and V is TRBV11-2; no clear D gene. V was shortened by 6 bases and J by 4 bases, with 15 bases between the two germline ends. The V gene's germline CDR1 is SGHAT and CDR2 FQNNGV. This CDR3 has 15 residues. The sequenced CDR3 bases are TGTGCCAGCAGTCTCCAGGTCGGTAGCACCGGGGAG. Amino acids: CASSLQVGSTGE. The full CDR3 is CASSLQVGSTGELFF.

Points on this clone: The read ends 3 residues shy of where the CDR3 ends; the end is completed using the germline J gene. The rearrangement links TRBV2 to TRBJ1-1, with a tentative D call TRBD1 (6 bases). CDR1 is SNHLY, CDR2 FYNNEI, per germline. Trimming left V 8 bases short and J 0 bases short, with 16 bases between. The CDR3 extends over 15 amino acids. The DNA read from the CDR3 is TGTGCCAGCTCAGCCAGGGGAGGGATGAACACTGAA. Its translation is CASSARGGMNTE. The whole CDR3 region reads CASSARGGMNTEAFF.

A note on this clone: The read gets to within 3 residues of the CDR3 end, and the germline J gene fills in the rest. The J gene is TRBJ2-3, the V gene TRBV7-7; 9 nucleotides agree with TRBD2. Losses at the gene ends were 5 bases for V and 1 base for J; bases not matched to a gene: 7. Germline V CDR1 and CDR2: SSHAT, FNYEAQ (reference sequence). CDR3 length: 16 amino acids. The CDR3 bases that were read are TGTGCCAGCAGCCCGGTAGCGGGAGCCGGCACAGATACG. Its translation is CASSPVAGAGTDT. The CDR3 in full is CASSPVAGAGTDTQYF.

About this clone itself: The observed sequence ends 3 residues before the CDR3 terminus, with the missing tail filled in from the germline J gene. V is TRBV6-1 and J is TRBJ2-2; D is uncertain. Germline assignment: CDR1 MNHNS and CDR2 SASEGT. This CDR3 has 13 amino acids. Incomplete CDR3 DNA: TGTGCCAGCAGTGAAACGCCTAATTCACCG. It specifies CASSETPNSP. The complete CDR3 sequence is CASSETPNSPLFF.

About this clone itself: The read falls 3 residues short of the CDR3 end, and the missing part is taken from the germline J gene. V gene TRBV2 combines with J gene TRBJ1-4; perhaps TRBD1 as D (5 bases). The CDR3 is 14 amino acids. CDR1 is SNHLY, CDR2 FYNNEI, per germline. The sequenced part of the CDR3 DNA is TGTGCCAGCAGTGCCAGGGAAGGTAATTCACCA. It yields the protein CASSAREGNSP. In full, the CDR3 is CASSAREGNSPLFF.

For this clone: One end of the junction varies from germline; a read error may be responsible. The missing CDR3 end, 3 residues past where the read stops, is filled in from the germline J gene. Other nucleotide sequences from this sample produce the same CDR3. This chain connects TRBV18 to TRBJ1-3, with 7 bases identical to TRBD1. The CDR3 covers 16 residues. Germline lookup yields CDR1 KGHSH and CDR2 LQKENI. The CDR3 DNA, read in part, is TGTGCCAGCTCAGCCGGGACAGCAGGCTCTGGAAACACT. Residues: CASSAGTAGSGNT. The whole CDR3 reads CASSAGTAGSGNTIYF.

Details on this clone: The read comes to an end 3 residues before the CDR3 does, leaving the germline J gene to fill in the end. The chain joins TRBV6-7 to TRBJ1-6; no reliable D call. TRBV6-7 is annotated as an ORF whose role is uncertain. The CDR3 has 14 residues. V was trimmed by 2 bases and J by 5 bases, leaving 7 bases between them. The CDR3 bases that were read are TGTGCCAGCAGTTACACCGGTGATAATTCACCC. Its protein product is CASSYTGDNSP. The full CDR3 protein is CASSYTGDNSPLHF.

In regard to this clone: The DNA ends 3 residues before the CDR3 does, and the rest of the CDR3 is filled in from the germline J gene. The genes are TRBV10-3 and TRBJ1-2, with 9 bases lining up with TRBD1. Trimming cost V 10 bases and J 2 bases; bases outside gene matches: 2. The CDR3 runs to 12 residues. Germline CDR1 and CDR2: ENHRY and SYGVKD. CDR3 amino acids: CATGQGNYGYTF. The sequenced part of the CDR3 DNA is TGTGCCACCGGACAGGGGAACTATGGC.

CDR3 region: CASSPPTGFYNEQFF. The sequenced part of the CDR3 DNA is TGTGCCAGCTCACCTCCGACTGGATTCTACAATGAG. The J gene is TRBJ2-1, the V gene TRBV18; D gene ambiguous. Read data end 3 residues before the CDR3 end; the end is taken from the germline J gene. This CDR3 comprises 15 residues. Trimming pared 3 bases from V and 3 bases from J, leaving 12 bases between. Germline assignment: CDR1 KGHSH and CDR2 LQKENI.

Points on this clone: The CDR3 end is not reached by the read, which stops 3 residues before it; the germline J gene fills it in. The chain couples TRBV2 to TRBJ1-2; D unclear. V lost 7 bases, J lost 0 bases, and 15 bases lay in between. Germline V gene sequence: CDR1 SNHLY, CDR2 FYNNEI. This CDR3 contains 15 residues. This CDR3 reads CASNRQASPNYGYTF. CDR3 DNA, as far as it was read: TGTGCCAGCAATCGTCAGGCTAGCCCTAACTATGGC.

Comment on this clone: The CDR3 extends 3 residues past the end of the read, so its final part is completed from the germline J gene. The chain recombines TRBV7-2 with TRBJ2-3; perhaps TRBD1 as D (6 bases). Looked up from germline, CDR1 is SGHTA and CDR2 is FQGNSA. The CDR3 covers 14 residues. CDR3 protein: CASSLDRANQPQYF. The CDR3 DNA, read in part, is TGTGCCAGCAGCTTAGACAGGGCCAATCAGCCG. Full variable domain (remainder filled in from reference TRBV7-2 and TRBJ2-3): GAGVSQSPSNKVTEKGKDVELRCDPISGHTALYWYRQSLGQGLEFLIYFQGNSAPDKSGLPSDRFSAERTGGSVSTLTIQRTQQEDSAVYLCASSLDRANQPQYFGPGTRLTVL.

Worth noting for this clone: Sequencing ends 3 residues short of the CDR3 end; the germline J gene provides the rest. The chain carries TRBV18 and TRBJ2-5; 9 bases align to TRBD2. J lost 3 bases, V lost 5 bases, and 10 bases had no gene match. Looked up from germline, CDR1 is KGHSH and CDR2 is LQKENI. The CDR3 is made up of 16 amino acids. The part of the CDR3 DNA that was read is TGTGCCAGCTCAAGTTTCGCGGGAGGGCTCGAAGAGACC. Protein product: CASSSFAGGLEET. The complete CDR3 protein is CASSSFAGGLEETQYF.